These 19 T cell receptor beta chains originate from one sample sequenced in a study of blood T cell repertoires in COVID-19. This table comes from immunoSEQ multiplex PCR, and its TCRdb copy is limited to in-frame clones, with some not included. The sample holds about 190,000 clones, around 89% seen once. Sequencing was performed on peripheral blood. The origin of the receptors is a man in his forties or fifties with acute or convalescent COVID-19.

This chain uses TRBV9 with TRBJ1-1; perhaps TRBD1 as D (5 bases). The germline V gene encodes CDR1 SGDLS and CDR2 YYNGEE. The V end was cut by 7 bases, the J end by 1 base, with 14 bases between. The CDR3 has 14 amino acids. The DNA of the CDR3 is TGTGCCAGCGGATCCTTAACAGGGAACACTGAAGCTTTCTTT. Encoded protein: CASGSLTGNTEAFF.

The chain has TRBV5-6 and TRBJ2-5; TRBD1 is a possible D gene (5 bases). This CDR3 contains 17 residues. V was trimmed by 4 bases and J by 5 bases, leaving 24 bases between them. In germline, CDR1 is SGHDT, CDR2 YYEEEE. The CDR3 is CASSTNFVRQGVETQYF. Here the CDR3 DNA reads TGTGCCAGCAGCACGAATTTTGTACGGCAGGGTGTGGAGACCCAGTACTTC. Complete variable domain (other parts from reference TRBV5-6 and TRBJ2-5): DAGVTQSPTHLIKTRGQQVTLRCSPKSGHDTVSWYQQALGQGPQFIFQYYEEEERQRGNFPDRFSGHQFPNYSSELNVNALLLGDSALYLCASSTNFVRQGVETQYFGPGTRLLVL.

This sequence joins TRBV6-5 and TRBJ1-6; TRBD1 matches at 9 bases. CDR1 and CDR2 from the germline V gene are MNHEY and SVGAGI. After removal of 11 bases from V and 7 bases from J, the junction contained 6 bases not matched to a gene. The CDR3 length is 13 residues. CDR3 DNA: TGTGCCGGACAGGGGAGCAGCAATTCACCCCTCCACTTT. Residues: CAGQGSSNSPLHF.

The chain carries TRBV19 and TRBJ2-1, with a tentative D call TRBD2 (5 bases). Germline values: CDR1 LNHDA, CDR2 SQIVND (reference sequence). Trimming cost V 3 bases and J 0 bases, with 12 bases left between them. The CDR3 totals 16 residues. CDR3 in DNA: TGTGCCAGTAGTATGAAAGCGGCCAGCTCCTACAATGAGCAGTTCTTC. Protein product: CASSMKAASSYNEQFF.

The V and J genes are TRBV4-2 and TRBJ2-7, with no clear D. This CDR3 has 14 residues. CDR1 is LGHNA, CDR2 YNFKEQ, per germline. Trimming shortened V by 0 bases and J by 3 bases, and 9 bases separated the two germline ends. The CDR3, as DNA: TGTGCCAGCAGCCAAGATCGAGGTATCTACGAGCAGTACTTC. This translates into CASSQDRGIYEQYF.

The rearrangement joins TRBV11-2 to TRBJ2-1; D gene ambiguous. The CDR3 is made up of 13 amino acids. Germline V lookup: CDR1 SGHAT, CDR2 FQNNGV. V was clipped by 2 bases and J by 5 bases, with 7 bases between them. The CDR3 spells CASSLLLNNEQFF. Written as DNA, the CDR3 is TGTGCCAGCAGCTTACTACTCAACAATGAGCAGTTCTTC.

The chain uses TRBV5-1 and TRBJ2-7, with 10 positions matching TRBD2. This CDR3 has 14 amino acids. Per germline, CDR1 SGHRS and CDR2 YFSETQ. V lost 2 bases and J lost 1; bases outside the gene matches: 0. CDR3: CASSLLAGSYEQYF. The CDR3 nucleotides are TGCGCCAGCAGCTTACTAGCGGGATCCTACGAGCAGTACTTC. Full variable domain (missing parts from reference TRBV5-1 and TRBJ2-7): KAGVTQTPRYLIKTRGQQVTLSCSPISGHRSVSWYQQTPGQGLQFLFEYFSETQRNKGNFPGRFSGRQFSNSRSEMNVSTLELGDSALYLCASSLLAGSYEQYFGPGTRLTVT.

This CDR3 is CASSSDWSSYEQYF. CDR3 nucleotide sequence: TGTGCCAGCAGCTCAGACTGGAGCTCCTACGAGCAGTACTTC. This chain links TRBV5-5 with TRBJ2-7; D remains ambiguous. The V gene's germline CDR1 is SGHKS and CDR2 YYEKEE (reference sequence). The V end lost 3 bases, the J end lost 0 bases, and 10 bases lay between the germline ends. The CDR3 length is 14 residues.

The chain couples TRBV5-4 to TRBJ1-5; D is ambiguous. The CDR3 sequence is 14 residues long. CDR1 and CDR2 (germline): SGHNT, YYREEE (reference sequence). Trimming cost V 1 base and J 0 bases, with 5 bases left between them. CDR3 sequence: CASSLSNSNQPQHF. In DNA form, the CDR3 reads TGTGCCAGCAGCTTGAGCAATAGCAATCAGCCCCAGCATTTT.

The chain uses TRBV28 and TRBJ2-7; perhaps TRBD2 as D (6 bases). This CDR3 is built from 14 residues. Trimming shortened V by 4 bases and J by 6 bases, and 16 bases separated the two germline ends. Germline V gene sequence: CDR1 MDHEN, CDR2 SYDVKM. DNA for the CDR3: TGTGCCAGCAGTTCCATGACTAGTCTAGTCGAGCAGTACGTC. This gives the protein CASSSMTSLVEQYV.

The chain links TRBV4-1 to TRBJ1-3; TRBD1 agrees at 8 bases. The germline V gene encodes CDR1 MGHRA and CDR2 YSYEKL. The CDR3 covers 16 residues. The J segment lost 4 bases and the V segment lost 3 bases, leaving 8 bases of the junction unmatched. In DNA, the CDR3 is TGCGCCAGCAGCCACGAACCCGGGACAGGAGGAAACACCATATATTTT. It encodes CASSHEPGTGGNTIYF.

The chain recombines TRBV28 with TRBJ2-6, with D hard to call. The V gene lost 5 bases and the J gene lost 3 bases, with 8 bases spanning the gap. The CDR3 consists of 14 residues. Germline loops: CDR1 MDHEN, CDR2 SYDVKM. The CDR3: CASSAHNGANVLTF. The CDR3 nucleotides read TGTGCCAGCAGTGCCCACAATGGGGCCAACGTCCTGACTTTC.

The chain has TRBV27 and TRBJ1-6; D is ambiguous. V was cut by 6 bases and J by 7 bases, with 10 bases left in between. The CDR3 loop spans 13 amino acids. From germline, CDR1 is MNHEY and CDR2 SMNVEV (reference sequence). CDR3 in amino acids: CASSAYSNSPLHF. CDR3 nucleotide sequence: TGTGCCAGCAGCGCTTACAGCAATTCACCCCTCCACTTT.

V gene TRBV7-2 combines with J gene TRBJ2-2; possibly TRBD2 for D (5 bases). This CDR3 spans 15 amino acids. Germline V gene data show CDR1 as SGHTA and CDR2 as FQGNSA. The V gene lost 3 bases and the J gene lost 4 bases, with 12 bases spanning the gap. CDR3 DNA: TGTGCCAGCAGCTTCAGTTTGGCGGGCACCGGGGAGCTGTTTTTT. Translated: CASSFSLAGTGELFF.

The chain uses TRBV6-5 and TRBJ1-5; 8 bases match TRBD1. CDR1 is MNHEY and CDR2 is SVGAGI in the germline V gene. The CDR3 has 15 amino acids. Unmatched junction bases numbered 7, after V lost 6 bases and J lost 3 bases. CDR3 nucleotide sequence: TGTGCCAGCAGCTCGACAGGGGTTATCAATCAGCCCCAGCATTTT. Translating gives CASSSTGVINQPQHF.

The chain carries TRBV28 and TRBJ2-7; D might be TRBD1 (6 bases). V was cut by 4 bases and J by 10 bases, with 20 bases left in between. Germline lookup yields CDR1 MDHEN and CDR2 SYDVKM. CDR3 length: 14 amino acids. The CDR3 nucleotides are TGTGCCAGCAGTTCCCCCAACAGGGTTGGGGCCCAGTACTTC. Protein product: CASSSPNRVGAQYF.

The V call is TRBV6-2 or TRBV6-3, the J call TRBJ2-5, with 14 bases identical to TRBD2. V lost 2 bases to trimming and J lost 2 bases; unmatched junction nucleotides: 4. This CDR3 has 17 amino acids. Germline CDR1 is MNHEY and CDR2 is SVGEGT. The CDR3 sequence: CASSYPRLAGGQETQYF. CDR3 DNA: TGTGCCAGCAGTTACCCACGACTAGCGGGAGGGCAAGAGACCCAGTACTTC.

The CDR3: CASSEAVASHEQYF. The CDR3 DNA is TGTGCCAGCAGTGAAGCGGTAGCGTCCCACGAGCAGTACTTC. The V gene is TRBV2, the J gene TRBJ2-7; tentatively, D is TRBD2 (5 bases). Germline V gives CDR1 SNHLY, CDR2 FYNNEI. The CDR3 consists of 14 residues. The V and J ends lost 0 bases and 5 bases respectively, with 11 bases between them.

The chain carries TRBV19 and TRBJ1-6; D perhaps matches TRBD1 (5 bases). The V gene lost 7 bases and the J gene lost 8 bases, with 15 bases spanning the gap. The CDR3 is 14 amino acids. Germline CDR1 LNHDA, CDR2 SQIVND (reference sequence). CDR3 sequence reads: CASMWQGKDSPLHF. Here the CDR3 DNA reads TGTGCCAGTATGTGGCAGGGAAAGGATTCACCCCTCCACTTT.